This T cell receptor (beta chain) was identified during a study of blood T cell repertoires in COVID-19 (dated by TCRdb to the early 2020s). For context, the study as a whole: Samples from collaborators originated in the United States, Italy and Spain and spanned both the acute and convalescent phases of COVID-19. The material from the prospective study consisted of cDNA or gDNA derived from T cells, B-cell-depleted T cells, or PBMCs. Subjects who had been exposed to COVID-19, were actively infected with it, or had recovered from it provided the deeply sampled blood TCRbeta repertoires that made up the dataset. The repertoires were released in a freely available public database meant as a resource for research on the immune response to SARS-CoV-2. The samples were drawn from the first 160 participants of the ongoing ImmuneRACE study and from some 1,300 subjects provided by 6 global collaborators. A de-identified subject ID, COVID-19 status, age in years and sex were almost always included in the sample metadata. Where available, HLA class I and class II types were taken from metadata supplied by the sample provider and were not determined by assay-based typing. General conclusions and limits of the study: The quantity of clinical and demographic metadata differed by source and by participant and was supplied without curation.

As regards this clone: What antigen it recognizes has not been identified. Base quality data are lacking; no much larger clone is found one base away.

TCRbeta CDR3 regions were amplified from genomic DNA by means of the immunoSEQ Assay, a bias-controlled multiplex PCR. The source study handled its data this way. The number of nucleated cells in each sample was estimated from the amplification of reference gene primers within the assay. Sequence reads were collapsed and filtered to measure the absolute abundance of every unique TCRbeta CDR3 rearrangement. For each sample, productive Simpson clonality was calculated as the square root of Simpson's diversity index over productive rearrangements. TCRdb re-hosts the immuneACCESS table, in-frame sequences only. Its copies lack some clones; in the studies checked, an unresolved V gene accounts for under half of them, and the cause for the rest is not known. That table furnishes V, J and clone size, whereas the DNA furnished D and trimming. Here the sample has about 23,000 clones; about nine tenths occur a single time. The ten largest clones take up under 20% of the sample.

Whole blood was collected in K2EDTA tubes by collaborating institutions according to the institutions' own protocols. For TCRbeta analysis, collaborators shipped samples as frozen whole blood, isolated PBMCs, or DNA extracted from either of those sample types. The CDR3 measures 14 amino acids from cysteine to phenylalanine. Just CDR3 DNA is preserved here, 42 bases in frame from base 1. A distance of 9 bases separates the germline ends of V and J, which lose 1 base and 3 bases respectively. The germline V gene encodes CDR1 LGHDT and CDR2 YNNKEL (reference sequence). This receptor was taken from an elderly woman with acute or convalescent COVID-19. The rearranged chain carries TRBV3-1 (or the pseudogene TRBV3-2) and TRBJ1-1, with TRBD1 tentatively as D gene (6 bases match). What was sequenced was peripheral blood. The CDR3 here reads CASSQGRGYTEAFF. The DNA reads TGTGCCAGCAGCCAAGGCAGGGGTTACACTGAAGCTTTCTTT.